One sample yielded the 9 T cell receptor beta chains listed below, sequenced in a study of breast tumors, draining lymph nodes, adjacent tissues (dated by TCRdb to about 2016). The lymph node samples were taken from the axillary draining lymph nodes of breast cancer patients. Library construction relied on multiplex PCR. The reads were generated on an Illumina HiSeq 2000. Clones were called with MiXCR by TCRdb after fastp trimmed the public reads at Q25, and only in-frame beta chains were retained. Duplicate CDR3 protein sequences are folded into a single record with the most common DNA and genes. Here the sample has roughly 220,000 distinct CDR3 sequences; less than 40% occur a single time. The leading ten clones occupy approximately 3.7% of the sample. Material for sequencing was axillary lymph node tissue. All receptors derive from a female donor with breast cancer. Some clones in this sample may be carry-over from other donors' samples.

This clonotype was recorded at least ten times. The V and J genes are TRBV5-1 and TRBJ2-1; 9 bases fit TRBD1. V shed 1 base, J shed 2 bases, and the junction held 4 bases outside the gene matches. The CDR3 totals 16 residues. CDR1 is SGHRS, CDR2 YFSETQ, per germline. CDR3 sequence: CASSLLGQGTYNEQFF. The CDR3 DNA reads as TGCGCCAGCAGCTTGCTCGGACAGGGGACCTACAATGAGCAGTTCTTC. Drawing the rest from reference TRBV5-1 and TRBJ2-1, the complete variable domain is KAGVTQTPRYLIKTRGQQVTLSCSPISGHRSVSWYQQTPGQGLQFLFEYFSETQRNKGNFPGRFSGRQFSNSRSEMNVSTLELGDSALYLCASSLLGQGTYNEQFFGPGTRLTVL.

This clonotype was counted between two and nine times. Since a much larger clone is just one base distant, this may be a read error. The V call is TRBV7-2, the J call TRBJ2-2; 8 positions match TRBD1. V was clipped by 4 bases and J by 7 bases; unmatched bases: 20. From germline, CDR1 is SGHTA and CDR2 FQGNSA. There are 19 residues in the CDR3. CDR3 region: CASSSIAGGRMMRRGELFF. The CDR3 coding sequence is TGTGCCAGCAGCTCCATCGCAGGGGGCAGAATGATGAGGCGCGGGGAGCTGTTTTTT. Combining the CDR3 with reference TRBV7-2 and TRBJ2-2 gives the whole variable domain GAGVSQSPSNKVTEKGKDVELRCDPISGHTALYWYRQSLGQGLEFLIYFQGNSAPDKSGLPSDRFSAERTGGSVSTLTIQRTQQEDSAVYLCASSSIAGGRMMRRGELFFGEGSRLTVL.

This clonotype has at least ten counts. The chain joins TRBV19 to TRBJ1-5, with no clear D. V lost 2 bases to trimming and J lost 7 bases, with 9 bases between them. This CDR3 comprises 13 residues. CDR1 is LNHDA and CDR2 is SQIVND in the germline V gene (reference sequence). The CDR3 DNA is TGTGCCAGTAGTATAAAAGGTGGACAGCCCCAGCATTTT. It translates to CASSIKGGQPQHF.

This clonotype was observed at least ten times. The chain joins TRBV7-2 to TRBJ1-4; 8 bases match TRBD1. Trimming cost V 4 bases and J 4 bases; bases outside gene matches: 5. This CDR3 has 15 residues. The germline CDR1 and CDR2 sequences are SGHTA and FQGNSA. CDR3 region: CASSSSGGFNEKLFF. CDR3 DNA sequence: TGTGCCAGCAGCTCCTCAGGGGGCTTTAATGAAAAACTGTTTTTT.

The chain uses TRBV11-2 and TRBJ1-4, with TRBD1 as a possible D gene (6 bases). V lost 5 bases and J 0 bases, leaving 22 bases between the germline ends. Germline-derived CDR1 and CDR2 are SGHAT and FQNNGV. CDR3 length: 19 residues. The CDR3: CASSLTSGQTVATNEKLFF. CDR3 nucleotides: TGTGCCAGCAGCCTGACTAGCGGACAGACAGTTGCAACTAATGAAAAACTGTTTTTT. The entire variable domain, with the rest obtained from reference TRBV11-2 and TRBJ1-4, is as follows: EAGVAQSPRYKIIEKRQSVAFWCNPISGHATLYWYQQILGQGPKLLIQFQNNGVVDDSQLPKDRFSAERLKGVDSTLKIQPAKLEDSAVYLCASSLTSGQTVATNEKLFFGSGTQLSVL.

At least ten counts were recorded for this clonotype. This chain joins TRBV7-9 and TRBJ2-3; D is perhaps TRBD2 (7 bases). The CDR3 contains 16 residues. Germline CDR1 and CDR2: SEHNR and FQNEAQ (reference sequence). V shed 3 bases and J shed 2 bases, with 15 bases lying between them. The CDR3 DNA follows: TGTGCCAGCAGCTTTCCCGGGGGGCCTACCACAGATACGCAGTATTTT. Translated: CASSFPGGPTTDTQYF.

This chain uses TRBV20-1 with TRBJ2-3; 10 bases are shared with TRBD2. CDR1 and CDR2 from the germline V gene are DFQATT and SNEGSKA (reference sequence). J was trimmed by 3 bases and V by 5 bases; bases with no gene match: 8. CDR3 length: 15 amino acids. The CDR3 nucleotides read TGCAGTGCTTCCTTAGCGGGGGGTAATACAGATACGCAGTATTTT. Protein product: CSASLAGGNTDTQYF.

The sample holds many counts of this clonotype. The chain uses TRBV7-9 and TRBJ2-7, with a weak D call TRBD1 (6 bases). CDR3 size: 11 residues. The V gene's germline CDR1 is SEHNR and CDR2 FQNEAQ (reference sequence). V lost 4 bases to trimming and J lost 7 bases, with 8 bases between them. The DNA for the CDR3 is TGTGCCAGCAGCTATCAGGGGGAGCAGTACTTC. Translation gives CASSYQGEQYF. Supplemented by reference TRBV7-9 and TRBJ2-7, the full variable domain reads DTGVSQNPRHKITKRGQNVTFRCDPISEHNRLYWYRQTLGQGPEFLTYFQNEAQLEKSRLLSDRFSAERPKGSFSTLEIQRTEQGDSAMYLCASSYQGEQYFGPGTRLTVT.

The table lists this clonotype with many counts. V and J are TRBV7-8 and TRBJ2-7; 10 bases map to TRBD2. Germline CDR1 is SGHVS and CDR2 is FQNEAQ. The CDR3 consists of 16 residues. V gave up 5 bases and J gave up 5 bases; unmatched junction bases: 12. DNA of the CDR3: TGTGCCAGCAGCACACAGGATAGCGGGAGGAAAAACGAGCAGTACTTC. The encoded protein is CASSTQDSGRKNEQYF.